The 15 T cell receptor beta chains listed next were all sequenced from one sample in a study of memory CD4+ T cells and cytomegalovirus serostatus. Single viable CD3+CD4+CD8-CD45RO+ cells were sorted as the memory CD4+ T cells. The assay was immunoSEQ multiplex PCR, and TCRdb's table has in-frame clones only and misses some. Of about 43,000 clones in the sample, roughly 73% were seen once. Input material: memory CD4+ T cells from blood. These TCRs come from an adult in good health and CMV-seronegative.

This clone was observed a few times. The chain combines TRBV6-6 with TRBJ1-1; no clear D. In germline, CDR1 is MNHNY, CDR2 SVGAGI (reference sequence). CDR3 length equals 13 residues. V dropped 6 bases and J dropped 1 base, with 9 bases sitting between them. The CDR3 region has the DNA TGTGCCAGCAGCCCTCGGAGGAACACTGAAGCTTTCTTT. Translating gives CASSPRRNTEAFF.

This clone was detected once. The chain carries TRBV10-3 and TRBJ2-5, with 9 bases identical to TRBD2. The CDR3 contains 13 residues. J lost 5 bases, V lost 8 bases, and 6 bases had no gene match. The germline V gene encodes CDR1 ENHRY and CDR2 SYGVKD. CDR3 amino acids: CAIGIAGAETQYF. The CDR3, as DNA: TGTGCCATCGGAATAGCGGGGGCGGAGACCCAGTACTTC.

The gene calls are TRBV19 and TRBJ1-6; TRBD1 matches 8 bases. The germline gives CDR1 LNHDA, CDR2 SQIVND (reference sequence). The ends lost 5 bases at V and 7 bases at J; junction bases unmatched: 10. This CDR3 region has 16 residues. Here the CDR3 reads CASSAEDRGRNSPLHF. The DNA of the CDR3 is TGTGCCAGTAGTGCAGAAGACAGGGGCCGAAATTCACCCCTCCACTTT.

This clone occurred once. The chain employs TRBV25-1 and TRBJ1-1; a weak D match, TRBD1 (6 bases). V was cut by 6 bases and J by 4 bases, with 15 bases left in between. The CDR3 sequence is 14 residues long. Germline V gene data show CDR1 as MGHDK and CDR2 as SYGVNS. CDR3 protein: CASRAQGGVTEAFF. For the CDR3, the DNA is TGTGCCAGCAGAGCACAGGGTGGGGTCACTGAAGCTTTCTTT.

DNA for the CDR3: TGTGCCAGCAGTGAAATGCAGGGTGCTAATGAAAAACTGTTTTTT. This encodes CASSEMQGANEKLFF. The gene calls are TRBV2 and TRBJ1-4; D is perhaps TRBD1 (5 bases). There are 15 residues in the CDR3. Trimming shortened V by 2 bases and J by 3 bases, and 10 bases separated the two germline ends. Germline assignment: CDR1 SNHLY and CDR2 FYNNEI. Combining the CDR3 with reference TRBV2 and TRBJ1-4 gives the whole variable domain EPEVTQTPSHQVTQMGQEVILRCVPISNHLYFYWYRQILGQKVEFLVSFYNNEISEKSEIFDDQFSVERPDGSNFTLKIRSTKLEDSAMYFCASSEMQGANEKLFFGSGTQLSVL.

This clone was detected a few times. The chain uses TRBV7-9 and TRBJ2-5; the D call may be TRBD1 or TRBD2 (6 bases each). The germline V gene encodes CDR1 SEHNR and CDR2 FQNEAQ (reference sequence). This CDR3 is 14 amino acids long. V lost 5 bases, J lost 0 bases, and 10 bases lay in between. The CDR3 DNA reads TGTGCCAGCAGCCCGGGGGCGAACCAAGAGACCCAGTACTTC. This codes for CASSPGANQETQYF. Full variable domain (rest looked up from reference TRBV7-9 and TRBJ2-5): DTGVSQNPRHKITKRGQNVTFRCDPISEHNRLYWYRQTLGQGPEFLTYFQNEAQLEKSRLLSDRFSAERPKGSFSTLEIQRTEQGDSAMYLCASSPGANQETQYFGPGTRLLVL.

V and J are TRBV7-3 and TRBJ1-6; D call uncertain. Germline V gene data show CDR1 as SGHTA and CDR2 as FQGTGA. This CDR3 has 14 residues. The V and J ends lost 2 bases and 7 bases respectively, with 9 bases between them. CDR3 sequence reads: CASSLGRVNSPLHF. CDR3 bases: TGTGCCAGCAGCTTAGGGCGGGTAAATTCACCCCTCCACTTT. The full variable domain, rest sourced from reference TRBV7-3 and TRBJ1-6, is GAGVSQTPSNKVTEKGKYVELRCDPISGHTALYWYRQSLGQGPEFLIYFQGTGAADDSGLPNDRFFAVRPEGSVSTLKIQRTERGDSAVYLCASSLGRVNSPLHFGNGTRLTVT.

CDR3 region: CASSYSGRADYNEQFF. CDR3 nucleotide sequence: TGTGCCAGCAGTTACTCGGGTAGGGCGGACTACAATGAGCAGTTCTTC. The V and J genes are TRBV6-5 and TRBJ2-1; no clear D. Germline V CDR1 and CDR2: MNHEY, SVGAGI. V lost 0 bases to trimming and J lost 3 bases, with 12 bases between them. This CDR3 is 16 amino acids long.

The chain couples TRBV18 to TRBJ1-4, with D hard to call. CDR3 length equals 15 residues. CDR1 and CDR2 from the germline V gene are KGHSH and LQKENI. Trimming took 3 bases from V and 4 from J, leaving 12 bases between them. The CDR3 bases are TGTGCCAGCTCACCGTCCAGACCAGATAATGAAAAACTGTTTTTT. As protein: CASSPSRPDNEKLFF.

This clone has just a few counts. This chain joins TRBV14 and TRBJ1-1; D call uncertain. Between the trimmed V and J ends, which lost 2 bases and 8 bases, there was a span of 15 bases. This CDR3 contains 14 residues. CDR1 SGHDN and CDR2 FVKESK come from the germline V gene. Here the CDR3 reads CASSQTLSSGEAFF. The CDR3, as DNA: TGTGCCAGCAGCCAAACCCTCTCCTCGGGGGAAGCTTTCTTT.

The J gene is TRBJ2-5, the V gene TRBV4-3; D gene uncertain. Trimming took off 0 bases at V and 5 bases at J, with 7 bases between the two ends. Germline V CDR1 and CDR2: LGHNA, YSLEER. The CDR3 runs to 13 residues. CDR3 in amino acids: CASSQELSETQYF. DNA for the CDR3: TGCGCCAGCAGCCAAGAATTGTCGGAGACCCAGTACTTC.

The V gene is TRBV18, the J gene TRBJ1-1, with D maybe TRBD1 (5 bases). The V gene's germline CDR1 is KGHSH and CDR2 LQKENI. Trimming cost V 6 bases and J 4 bases, with 15 bases left between them. The CDR3 length is 14 residues. The CDR3 DNA follows: TGTGCCAGCTCCCCAGGGACCGTGGTCACTGAAGCTTTCTTT. It codes for CASSPGTVVTEAFF.

The rearrangement links TRBV7-2 to TRBJ2-2, with D tentatively TRBD1 (6 bases). From germline, CDR1 is SGHTA and CDR2 FQGNSA. The CDR3 covers 16 residues. V was clipped by 5 bases and J by 3 bases, with 16 bases between them. The DNA for the CDR3 is TGTGCCAGCAGCCCAACACAGGGATGGGACACCGGGGAGCTGTTTTTT. It translates to CASSPTQGWDTGELFF.

V and J are TRBV5-5 and TRBJ1-5, with D possibly matching TRBD1 (5 bases). From germline, CDR1 is SGHKS and CDR2 YYEKEE (reference sequence). The V end was cut by 4 bases, the J end by 5 bases, with 13 bases between. The CDR3 has 14 amino acids. CDR3 residues: CASSPAGPYQPQHF. CDR3 coding DNA: TGTGCCAGCAGCCCCGCGGGGCCGTATCAGCCCCAGCATTTT.

With regard to this clone: At the DNA level, this CDR3 is encoded by other sequences in the same sample as well. The chain uses TRBV15 and TRBJ2-7; 8 bases are shared with TRBD1. V lost 5 bases to trimming and J lost 3 bases; unmatched junction nucleotides: 6. Germline V gene sequence: CDR1 LNHNV, CDR2 YYDKDF (reference sequence). The CDR3 spans 14 residues. The CDR3 bases are TGTGCCACCAGCCGGACAGGGTTAAACTACGAGCAGTACTTC. Protein sequence: CATSRTGLNYEQYF.